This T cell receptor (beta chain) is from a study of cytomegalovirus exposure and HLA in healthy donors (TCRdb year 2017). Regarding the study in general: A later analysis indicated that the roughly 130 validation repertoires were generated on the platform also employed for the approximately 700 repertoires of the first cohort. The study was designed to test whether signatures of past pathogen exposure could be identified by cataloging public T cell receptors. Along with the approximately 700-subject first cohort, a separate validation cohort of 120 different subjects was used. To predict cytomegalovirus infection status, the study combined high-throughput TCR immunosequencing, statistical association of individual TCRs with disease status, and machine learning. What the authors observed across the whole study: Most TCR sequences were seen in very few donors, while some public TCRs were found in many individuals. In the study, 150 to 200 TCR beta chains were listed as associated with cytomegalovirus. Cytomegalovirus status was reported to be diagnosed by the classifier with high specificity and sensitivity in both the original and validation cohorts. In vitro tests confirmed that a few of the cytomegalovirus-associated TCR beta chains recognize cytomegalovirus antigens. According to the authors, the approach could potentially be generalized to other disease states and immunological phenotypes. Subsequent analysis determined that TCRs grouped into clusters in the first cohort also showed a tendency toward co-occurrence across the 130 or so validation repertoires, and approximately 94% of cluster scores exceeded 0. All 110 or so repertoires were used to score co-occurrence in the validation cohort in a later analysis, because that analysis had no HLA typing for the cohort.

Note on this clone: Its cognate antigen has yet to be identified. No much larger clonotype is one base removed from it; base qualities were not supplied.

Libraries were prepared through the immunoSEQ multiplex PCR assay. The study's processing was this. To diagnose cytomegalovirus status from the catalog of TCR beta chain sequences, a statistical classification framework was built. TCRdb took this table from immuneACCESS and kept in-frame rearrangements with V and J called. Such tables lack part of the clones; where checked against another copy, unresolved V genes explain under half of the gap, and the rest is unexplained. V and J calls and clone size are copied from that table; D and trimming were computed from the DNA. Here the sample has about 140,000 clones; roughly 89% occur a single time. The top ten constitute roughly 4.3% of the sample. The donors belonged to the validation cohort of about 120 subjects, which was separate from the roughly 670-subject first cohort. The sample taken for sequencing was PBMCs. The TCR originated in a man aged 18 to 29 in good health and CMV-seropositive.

CDR3 protein: CASSLGQGKTQYF. The bases are TGTGCCAGCAGTTTAGGGCAGGGGAAGACCCAGTACTTC. Recombination joined TRBV27 with TRBJ2-5; a tentative D call is TRBD1 (6 bases match). The CDR3, cysteine through phenylalanine, is 13 amino acids long. The CDR3 DNA has 39 bases and is translated from base 1. Looking up the germline V gene (reference sequence) yields CDR1 MNHEY and CDR2 SMNVEV. The junction carries 10 bases between V and J, which are trimmed by 2 bases and 6 bases respectively.